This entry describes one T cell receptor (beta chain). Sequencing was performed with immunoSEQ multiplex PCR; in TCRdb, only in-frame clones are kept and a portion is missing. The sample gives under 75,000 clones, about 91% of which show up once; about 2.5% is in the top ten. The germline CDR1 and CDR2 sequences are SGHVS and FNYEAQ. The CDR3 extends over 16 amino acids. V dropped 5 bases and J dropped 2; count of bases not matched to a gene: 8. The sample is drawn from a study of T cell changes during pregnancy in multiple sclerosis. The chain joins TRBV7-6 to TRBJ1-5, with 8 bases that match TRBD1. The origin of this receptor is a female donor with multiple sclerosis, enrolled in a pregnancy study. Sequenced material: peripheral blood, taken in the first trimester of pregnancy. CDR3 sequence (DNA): TGTGCCAGCAGCCCAGGGACAGGATGGGGCAATCAGCCCCAGCATTTT. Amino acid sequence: CASSPGTGWGNQPQHF. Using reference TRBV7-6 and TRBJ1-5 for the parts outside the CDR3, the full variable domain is GAGVSQSPRYKVTKRGQDVALRCDPISGHVSLYWYRQALGQGPEFLTYFNYEAQQDKSGLPNDRFSAERPEGSISTLTIQRTEQRDSAMYRCASSPGTGWGNQPQHFGDGTRLSIL.